Listed here is a single TCR beta chain. This record comes from a study of PD-L1 blockade in urothelial cancer. Study-level background: When patients started atezolizumab around 2014, it was given at 1,200 mg intravenously every 3 weeks. Reported median T cell count for blood samples was more than 140,000.

The germline V gene has CDR1 SGHRS and CDR2 YFSETQ. The CDR3 is 12 amino acids. The V gene lost 7 bases and the J gene lost 5 bases, with 10 bases spanning the gap. Method: immunoSEQ multiplex PCR; TCRdb's copy keeps in-frame clones and lacks some. The sample has approximately 70,000 clones; 85% to 90% are singletons. The receptor was derived from a man in his sixties with urothelial cancer. Sequences were derived from PBMCs, sampled around atezolizumab (anti-PD-L1) treatment. This rearrangement joins TRBV5-1 to TRBJ2-1, with TRBD1 as a possible D gene (6 bases). Here the CDR3 reads CASHDRNNEQFF. The DNA for the CDR3 is TGCGCCAGCCACGACAGGAACAATGAGCAGTTCTTC.